The entry that follows covers one T cell receptor beta chain sequence. Its specificity is not known. Sequencing was performed with immunoSEQ multiplex PCR; in TCRdb, only in-frame clones are kept and a portion is missing. The table lists around 690,000 clones, roughly 87% of them singletons, with 34% in the top ten. This entry belongs to a study of shared clonotypes between healthy human individuals. Overall study: Per donor, CD8 memory used one plate, CD8 naive used two, CD4 memory used three and CD4 naive used three.

The CDR3 has 17 amino acids. J lost 8 bases, V lost 6 bases, and 20 bases had no gene match. Germline V gene sequence: CDR1 MDHEN, CDR2 SYDVKM. Overall study findings and caveats: Sampling involved blood alone; tissue repertoires likely differ.

The V and J genes are TRBV28 and TRBJ1-2, with 8 bases matching TRBD1. This TCR was sampled from a man in his late teens or twenties in good health. Some clones in this sample may be carry-over from other donors' samples. Source material: memory CD8+ T cells from PBMCs. Subset meaning: CD45RO+ cells pooled with CCR7-negative TemRA cells. CDR3 amino acids: CASSFFGQGEVSEGYTF. In nucleotides, the CDR3 is TGTGCCAGCAGCTTTTTTGGACAGGGAGAAGTCTCGGAGGGCTACACCTTC.